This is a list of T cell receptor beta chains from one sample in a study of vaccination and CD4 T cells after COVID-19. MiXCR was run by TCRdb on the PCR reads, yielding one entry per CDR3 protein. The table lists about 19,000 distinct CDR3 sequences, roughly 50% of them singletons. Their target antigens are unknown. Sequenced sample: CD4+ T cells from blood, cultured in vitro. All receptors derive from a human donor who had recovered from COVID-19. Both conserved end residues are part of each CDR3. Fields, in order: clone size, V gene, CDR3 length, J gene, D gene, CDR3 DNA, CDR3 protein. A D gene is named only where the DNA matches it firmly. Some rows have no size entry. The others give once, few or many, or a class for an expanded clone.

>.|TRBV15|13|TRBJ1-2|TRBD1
TGTGCCACCAACCCGACAGGGTCCCGAGGCTACACCTTC
CATNPTGSRGYTF
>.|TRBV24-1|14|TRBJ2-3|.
TGTGCCACCAGTGATCCCGACAGGACAGATACGCAGTATTTT
CATSDPDRTDTQYF
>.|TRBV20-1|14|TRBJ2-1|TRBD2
TGCAGTGCTAGGCCTAGCGGGAGACTGTATGAGCAGTTCTTC
CSARPSGRLYEQFF
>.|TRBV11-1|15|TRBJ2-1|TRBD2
TGTGCCAGCAGCGTAACTAGCGGGGGAGGGAATGAGCAGTTCTTC
CASSVTSGGGNEQFF
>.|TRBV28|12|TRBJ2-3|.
TGTGCCAGCAGTTTAATATCAGATACGCAGTATTTT
CASSLISDTQYF
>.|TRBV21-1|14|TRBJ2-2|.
TGTGCCACCACACGCATCGCCCGCACCGGGGAGCTGTTTTTT
CATTRIARTGELFF
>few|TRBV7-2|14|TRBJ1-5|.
TGTGCCAGCAGCTGGCCAGGGGCCAATCAGCCCCAGCATTTT
CASSWPGANQPQHF
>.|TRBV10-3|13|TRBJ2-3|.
TGTGCCATCAAAAGTGGCCTCACAGATACGCAGTATTTT
CAIKSGLTDTQYF
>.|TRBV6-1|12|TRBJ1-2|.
TGTGCCAGCACTCCTGCAAGGGGTGGCTACACCTTC
CASTPARGGYTF
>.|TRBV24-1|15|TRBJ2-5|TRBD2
TGTGCCACCAGTGATCGACTAGCGGGCCAAGAGACCCAGTACTTC
CATSDRLAGQETQYF
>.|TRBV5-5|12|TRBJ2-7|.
TGTGCCAGCAGCCTCACTCTCTACGAGCAGTACTTC
CASSLTLYEQYF
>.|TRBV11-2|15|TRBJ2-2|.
TGTGCCAGCAGCCTGCACCGGCCGGGCACCGGGGAGCTGTTTTTT
CASSLHRPGTGELFF
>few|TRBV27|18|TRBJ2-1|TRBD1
TGTGCCAGCAGTTCCCGGGGCGACCTGACAGGGGGGTACAATGAGCAGTTCTTC
CASSSRGDLTGGYNEQFF
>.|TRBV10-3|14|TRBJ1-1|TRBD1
TGTGCCTGCAGTCGTACAGGGGGGAACACTGAAGCTTTCTTT
CACSRTGGNTEAFF
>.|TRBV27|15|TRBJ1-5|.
TGTGCCAGCAAGGAGGGGCAGGGACGCAATCAGCCCCAGCATTTT
CASKEGQGRNQPQHF
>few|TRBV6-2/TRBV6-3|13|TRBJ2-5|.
TGTGCCAGCAGTCAGTTGAGGGCGGAGACCCAGTACTTC
CASSQLRAETQYF
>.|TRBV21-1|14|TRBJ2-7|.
TGTGCCAGCAGCAAAGGATACAGGTCCTACGAGCAGTACTTC
CASSKGYRSYEQYF
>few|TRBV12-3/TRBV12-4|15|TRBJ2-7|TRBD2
TGTGCCAGCAGGCATAGCGGGAGGAACTCCTACGAGCAGTACTTC
CASRHSGRNSYEQYF
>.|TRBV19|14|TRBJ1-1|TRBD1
TGTGCCACCAACGGACAGGGCCTGAACACTGAAGCTTTCTTT
CATNGQGLNTEAFF
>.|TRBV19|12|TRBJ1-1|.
TGTGCCAGTAGTACAGGGGCCCCAGGCGCTTTCTTT
CASSTGAPGAFF
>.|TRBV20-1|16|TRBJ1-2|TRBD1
TGCAGTGCTACCCACCTTACAGGGGGACTCAAGTATGGCTACACCTTC
CSATHLTGGLKYGYTF
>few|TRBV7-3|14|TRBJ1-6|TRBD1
TGTGCCAGCAGCTTAGGGACAGCGGGATCACCCCTCCACTTT
CASSLGTAGSPLHF
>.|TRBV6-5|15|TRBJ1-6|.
TGTGCCAGCAGTTTCGGGGCGCGACGTGGTTCACCCCTCCACTTT
CASSFGARRGSPLHF
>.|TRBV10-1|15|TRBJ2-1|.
TGCGCCAGCAGGCCCCTGAGGGGGAGGGCCGATGAGCAGTTCTTC
CASRPLRGRADEQFF
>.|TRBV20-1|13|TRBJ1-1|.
TGCAGTGCTAGAGATTTGGCGGACACTGAAGCTTTCTTT
CSARDLADTEAFF
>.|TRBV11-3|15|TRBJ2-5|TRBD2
TGTGCCAGCAACCGTGGACTAGCGGGATGGGAGACCCAGTACTTC
CASNRGLAGWETQYF
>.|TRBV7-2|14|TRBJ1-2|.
TGTGCCAGCAGCAGGGGGACTGAACTATATGGCTACACCTTC
CASSRGTELYGYTF
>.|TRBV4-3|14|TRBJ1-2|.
TGCGCCAGCAGCCAAGACGGGGGTAGGGCTGGCTACACCTTC
CASSQDGGRAGYTF
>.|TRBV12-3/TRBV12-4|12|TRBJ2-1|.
TGTGCCAGCACCAGAGACCGTCAGGAGCAGTTCTTC
CASTRDRQEQFF
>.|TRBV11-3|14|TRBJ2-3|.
TGTGCCAGCTTGGGGGGCGTCAGTGAAGATACGCAGTATTTT
CASLGGVSEDTQYF
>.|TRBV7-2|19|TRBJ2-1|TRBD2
TGTGCCAGCAGCCTATCCCATTCCGGGACTAGCGGCTCCTACAATGAGCAGTTCTTC
CASSLSHSGTSGSYNEQFF
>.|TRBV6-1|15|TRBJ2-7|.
TGTGCCAGCACCGCATCAGGGGGGCGGGCGGGCGAGCAGTACTTC
CASTASGGRAGEQYF
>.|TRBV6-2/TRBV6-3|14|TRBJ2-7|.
TGTGCCAGCAGCCGCGGGACACTCTCCTACGAGCAGTACTTC
CASSRGTLSYEQYF
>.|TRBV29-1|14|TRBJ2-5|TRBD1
TGCAGCGTTGACCGACAGGGGGCAGGGAAGACCCAGTACTTC
CSVDRQGAGKTQYF
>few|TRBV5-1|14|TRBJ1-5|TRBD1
TGCGCCAGCAGTATCGGACAGGGCGATCAGCCCCAGCATTTT
CASSIGQGDQPQHF
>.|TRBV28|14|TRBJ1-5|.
TGTGCCAGCAGTTTAGGGCAAAGCAATCAGCCCCAGCATTTT
CASSLGQSNQPQHF
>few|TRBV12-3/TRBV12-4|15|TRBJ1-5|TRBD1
TGTGCCAGCAGTCCCCCGGGACAGTCTAATCAGCCCCAGCATTTT
CASSPPGQSNQPQHF
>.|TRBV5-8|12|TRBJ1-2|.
TGTGCCAGCAGCTCGGGGAGCTATGGCTACACCTTC
CASSSGSYGYTF
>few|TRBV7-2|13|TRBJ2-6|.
TGTGCCAGCACCCCTTCTGGGGCCAACGTCCTGACTTTC
CASTPSGANVLTF
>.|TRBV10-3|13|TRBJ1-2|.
TGTGCCATCAGCCTCGACTGGAACTATGGCTACACCTTC
CAISLDWNYGYTF
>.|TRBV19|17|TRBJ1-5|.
TGTGCCAGTACCCTTGGGCAGGGGAAAAATAGCAATCAGCCCCAGCATTTT
CASTLGQGKNSNQPQHF
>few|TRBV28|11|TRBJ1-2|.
TGTGCCAGCAGTTTAGGTGGCGGCTACACCTTC
CASSLGGGYTF
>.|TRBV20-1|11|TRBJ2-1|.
TGCAGTGCTAGAGCATACAATGAGCAGTTCTTC
CSARAYNEQFF
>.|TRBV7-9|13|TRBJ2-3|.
TGTGCCAGCAGCTACCCTTCAGGTGATACGCAGTATTTT
CASSYPSGDTQYF
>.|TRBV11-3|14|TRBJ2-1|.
TGTGCCAGCAGCCTGCAGGGGATTTGGGATGAGCAGTTCTTC
CASSLQGIWDEQFF
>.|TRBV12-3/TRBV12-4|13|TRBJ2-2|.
TGTGCCAGCACGGGAGTGTTCTCCGGGGAGCTGTTTTTT
CASTGVFSGELFF
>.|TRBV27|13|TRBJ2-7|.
TGTGCCAGCAGTCCCTACCCCTCCTACGAGCAGTACTTC
CASSPYPSYEQYF
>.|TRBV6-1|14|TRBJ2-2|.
TGTGCCAGCACTTGGGGTACGGGTGCCGGGGAGCTGTTTTTT
CASTWGTGAGELFF
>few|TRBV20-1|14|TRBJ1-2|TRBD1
TGCAGTGCTAGCCAAGGGGGCGCCAACTATGGCTACACCTTC
CSASQGGANYGYTF
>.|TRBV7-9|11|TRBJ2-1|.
TGTGCCAGCAGCCTCGAGGATGAGCAGTTCTTC
CASSLEDEQFF